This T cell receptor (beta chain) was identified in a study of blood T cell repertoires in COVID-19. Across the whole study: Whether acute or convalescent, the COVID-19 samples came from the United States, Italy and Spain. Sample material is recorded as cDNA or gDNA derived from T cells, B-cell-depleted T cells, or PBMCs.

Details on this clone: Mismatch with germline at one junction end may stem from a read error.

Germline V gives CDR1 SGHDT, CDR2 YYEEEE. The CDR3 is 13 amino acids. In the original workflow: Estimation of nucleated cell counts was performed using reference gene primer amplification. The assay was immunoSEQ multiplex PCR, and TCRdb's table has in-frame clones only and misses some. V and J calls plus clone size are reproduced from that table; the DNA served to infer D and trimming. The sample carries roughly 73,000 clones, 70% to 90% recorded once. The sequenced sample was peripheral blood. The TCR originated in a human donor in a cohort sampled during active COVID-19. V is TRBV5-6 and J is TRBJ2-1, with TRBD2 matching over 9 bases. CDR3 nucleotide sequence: TGTGCCAGCAGCTTGGTCCGGGCTAGCGGGACGGTCTTC. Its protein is CASSLVRASGTVF.